Shown below are 6 T cell receptor beta chains from a single sample sequenced in a study of T cell changes during pregnancy in multiple sclerosis. Only in-frame clones appear in the TCRdb table, and some are missing; sequencing was by immunoSEQ multiplex PCR. In the table there are about 58,000 clones, roughly 89% of which are singletons. This material consisted of CD4+ T cells from peripheral blood mononuclear cells, taken after pregnancy. These receptors were obtained from a female donor in good health, enrolled as a control in a pregnancy study.

This clone was seen just once. V and J are TRBV30 and TRBJ2-5; D is undetermined. The CDR3 runs 12 residues. V lost 0 bases and J 5 bases, leaving 7 bases between the germline ends. Germline V gene lookup returns CDR1 GTSNPN and CDR2 SVGIG (reference sequence). CDR3 nucleotides: TGTGCCTGGAGTGTAAATTCGGAGACCCAGTACTTC. Encoded protein: CAWSVNSETQYF.

The rearrangement uses TRBV12-5 and TRBJ2-3; no firm D call. This CDR3 has 13 residues. Trimming pared 2 bases from V and 4 bases from J, leaving 7 bases between. CDR1 is LGHNT and CDR2 is FRNRAP in the germline V gene. The CDR3 loop reads CASGLTYSDTQYF. CDR3 nucleotides: TGTGCTAGTGGTTTGACGTACTCAGATACGCAGTATTTT.

The chain couples TRBV15 to TRBJ2-3, with a weak D call TRBD1 (5 bases). Trimming left V 7 bases short and J 2 bases short, with 16 bases between. Germline V gives CDR1 LNHNV, CDR2 YYDKDF (reference sequence). The CDR3 is made up of 15 amino acids. The CDR3 bases are TGTGCCACCACTTCGACAGATTTCTTCACAGATACGCAGTATTTT. It encodes CATTSTDFFTDTQYF. The full variable domain, with the rest looked up from reference TRBV15 and TRBJ2-3, is DAMVIQNPRYQVTQFGKPVTLSCSQTLNHNVMYWYQQKSSQAPKLLFHYYDKDFNNEADTPDNFQSRRPNTSFCFLDIRSPGLGDTAMYLCATTSTDFFTDTQYFGPGTRLTVL.

The chain links TRBV5-1 to TRBJ2-1; TRBD1 is a possible D gene (9 bases). CDR3 length: 17 amino acids. V lost 1 base, J lost 10 bases, and 24 bases lay in between. Germline CDR1 SGHRS, CDR2 YFSETQ. CDR3 amino acids: CASSLTDGQGSGGEQFF. Here the CDR3 DNA reads TGCGCCAGCAGCTTGACTGATGGACAGGGGTCGGGAGGGGAGCAGTTCTTC.

J is TRBJ2-7 and V is TRBV21-1; the tabulated D call, TRBD1, remains unverified against the DNA. TRBV21-1 is an annotated pseudogene. The CDR3 is 16 amino acids. The CDR3 DNA reads TGTGCCAGCAGCAAAGGTCCAGGGACAGGGGGCTACGAGCAGTACTTC. Translation: CASSKGPGTGGYEQYF.

The chain is built from TRBV5-1 and TRBJ2-5, with 10 bases fitting TRBD2. Looked up from germline, CDR1 is SGHRS and CDR2 is YFSETQ. The junction had 10 bases not matched to a gene; V was cut back by 4 bases and J by 1 base. CDR3 length equals 17 residues. The CDR3 DNA follows: TGCGCCAGCAGCCGAGATGGGGTAGCGGGGGGCCAAGAGACCCAGTACTTC. It translates to CASSRDGVAGGQETQYF.